This T cell receptor beta chain was recovered during a study of blood T cell repertoires in COVID-19. Looking at the study overall: The origin of the acute and convalescent COVID-19 samples was the United States, Italy and Spain.

Clones were sequenced by immunoSEQ multiplex PCR, and TCRdb holds only the in-frame ones, with some missing. The repertoire holds 90,000 to 120,000 clones, with around 83% as singletons. The sequenced sample consisted of peripheral blood. The receptor comes from a man aged 65 to 79 with acute or convalescent COVID-19.

CDR3 bases: TGTGCCAGTAGCATTTTACCGGGACTATACACAGATACGCAGTATTTT. Protein sequence: CASSILPGLYTDTQYF. The genes are TRBV19 and TRBJ2-3; 7 bases are shared with TRBD2. V was pared by 6 bases and J by 2 bases, with 11 bases of the junction left unmatched. This CDR3 spans 16 amino acids. Germline lookup yields CDR1 LNHDA and CDR2 SQIVND (reference sequence).